The 25 T cell receptor beta chains below were found in one sample sequenced in a study of STAT3 mutations in large granular lymphocyte leukemia. Regarding the study as a whole: Every T-cell large granular lymphocyte leukemia patient had at least one immunodominant TCR beta clonotype.

Here immunoSEQ multiplex PCR was the method, and the copy in TCRdb shows in-frame clones only, minus some. The sample lists under 10,000 clones; roughly 90% were seen once. What these receptors recognize is not known. Material: peripheral blood mononuclear cells. The receptors come from a man older than 75 with T-cell large granular lymphocyte leukemia. Some clones in this sample may be carry-over from other donors' samples.

The chain has TRBV7-3 and TRBJ2-3; 8 positions agree with TRBD2. The V and J ends lost 2 bases and 6 bases, in that order; junction bases with no gene match: 7. Germline assignment: CDR1 SGHTA and CDR2 FQGTGA. There are 15 residues in the CDR3. CDR3 in DNA: TGTGCCAGCAGCTTAGCCGGGGGGGCTGACGATACGCAGTATTTT. Amino acid sequence: CASSLAGGADDTQYF.

This CDR3 reads CASSNRQGEKLFF. CDR3 in DNA: TGTGCCAGCAGCAACAGGCAGGGTGAGAAACTGTTTTTT. The chain carries TRBV7-9 and TRBJ1-4; D possibly corresponds to TRBD1 (5 bases). Germline lookup yields CDR1 SEHNR and CDR2 FQNEAQ (reference sequence). V dropped 5 bases and J dropped 11 bases, with 15 bases sitting between them. This CDR3 region has 13 residues. Complete variable domain (other parts from reference TRBV7-9 and TRBJ1-4): DTGVSQNPRHKITKRGQNVTFRCDPISEHNRLYWYRQTLGQGPEFLTYFQNEAQLEKSRLLSDRFSAERPKGSFSTLEIQRTEQGDSAMYLCASSNRQGEKLFFGSGTQLSVL.

The chain recombines TRBV12-5 with TRBJ2-2; tentatively, D is TRBD1 or TRBD2 (5 bases each). Per the germline V gene, CDR1 is LGHNT and CDR2 is FRNRAP. The CDR3 length is 16 residues. V was trimmed by 3 bases and J by 8 bases, leaving 19 bases between them. CDR3 region: CASGLGVGVVSGELFF. The CDR3 region has the DNA TGTGCTAGTGGTTTAGGGGTCGGGGTGGTATCAGGGGAGCTGTTTTTT.

This sequence joins TRBV6-5 and TRBJ2-3; D perhaps matches TRBD1 (5 bases). Germline values: CDR1 MNHEY, CDR2 SVGAGI. V was trimmed by 2 bases and J by 2 bases, leaving 11 bases between them. The CDR3 length is 15 residues. The CDR3: CASSYQAGLTDTQYF. CDR3 DNA sequence: TGTGCCAGCAGTTACCAGGCAGGGCTCACAGATACGCAGTATTTT.

The chain links TRBV13 to TRBJ2-7; 9 bases map to TRBD1. The V gene's germline CDR1 is PRHDT and CDR2 FYEKMQ (reference sequence). The CDR3 sequence is 14 residues long. Unmatched junction bases numbered 2, after V lost 3 bases and J lost 2 bases. The CDR3 protein is CASSFRTGAYEQYF. CDR3 DNA: TGTGCCAGCAGCTTCCGGACAGGGGCCTACGAGCAGTACTTC.

J is TRBJ2-2 and V is TRBV12-5; 8 bases are shared with TRBD1. The CDR3 runs to 15 residues. V lost 1 base to trimming and J lost 5 bases; unmatched junction nucleotides: 3. Germline V gene lookup returns CDR1 LGHNT and CDR2 FRNRAP. The CDR3 DNA is TGTGCTAGTGGTTTGGAGCGGACAGGGACCGGGGAGCTGTTTTTT. Its protein is CASGLERTGTGELFF.

The genes are TRBV6-5 and TRBJ2-5; tentative D call: TRBD1 (6 bases). This CDR3 region has 15 residues. The germline V and J ends were trimmed by 5 bases and 5 bases, with 18 bases remaining between them. The germline gives CDR1 MNHEY, CDR2 SVGAGI. Here the CDR3 DNA reads TGTGCCAGCAGTGCCTCCAGGGGCAACGGGGAGACCCAGTACTTC. It codes for CASSASRGNGETQYF.

V and J are TRBV11-2 and TRBJ2-7, with D possibly TRBD2 on 5 matching bases. The CDR3 loop spans 12 amino acids. The germline V gene has CDR1 SGHAT and CDR2 FQNNGV. V gave up 3 bases and J gave up 5 bases, with 8 bases separating them. The CDR3 reads CASSFPGNEQYF. For the CDR3, the DNA is TGTGCCAGCAGCTTCCCCGGGAACGAGCAGTACTTC.

The gene calls are TRBV5-1 and TRBJ1-6, with D perhaps TRBD1 (6 bases). CDR3 size: 16 residues. With 2 bases removed from V and 6 bases from J, the gap between germline ends came to 15 bases. The germline V gene has CDR1 SGHRS and CDR2 YFSETQ. In DNA, the CDR3 is TGCGCCAGCAGCTTAACCAGGGGCGGCGGTAATTCACCCCTCCACTTT. Encoded protein: CASSLTRGGGNSPLHF.

This chain joins TRBV27 and TRBJ1-6; tentative D call: TRBD1 (6 bases). The V end lost 3 bases, the J end lost 5 bases, and 8 bases lay between the germline ends. Per germline, CDR1 MNHEY and CDR2 SMNVEV (reference sequence). The CDR3 sequence is 14 residues long. The CDR3 region has the DNA TGTGCCAGCAGTTTCAGGGGAAATAATTCACCCCTCCACTTT. This gives the protein CASSFRGNNSPLHF.

The V gene is TRBV6-5, the J gene TRBJ1-1, with D perhaps matching TRBD1 (5 bases). V was clipped by 5 bases and J by 5 bases, with 9 bases between them. The germline gives CDR1 MNHEY, CDR2 SVGAGI. CDR3 length: 12 amino acids. CDR3 in amino acids: CASSLWGTEAFF. Here the CDR3 DNA reads TGTGCCAGCAGTCTATGGGGGACTGAAGCTTTCTTT.

The chain employs TRBV5-1 and TRBJ1-3; tentatively, D is TRBD1 (6 bases). The CDR3 runs 15 residues. The germline CDR1 and CDR2 sequences are SGHRS and YFSETQ. Trimming took off 5 bases at V and 0 bases at J, with 12 bases between the two ends. The CDR3: CASRPGQSSGNTIYF. CDR3 in DNA: TGCGCCAGCAGACCGGGACAAAGCTCTGGAAACACCATATATTTT.

The V gene is TRBV14, the J gene TRBJ2-3; TRBD1 might be the D (6 bases). The V end was cut by 4 bases, the J end by 8 bases, with 13 bases between. CDR1 SGHDN and CDR2 FVKESK come from the germline V gene. The CDR3 covers 13 residues. CDR3 sequence (DNA): TGTGCCAGCAGCCCGACGGAACAGGGTACGCAGTATTTT. Translation: CASSPTEQGTQYF.

The chain is built from TRBV5-6 and TRBJ1-2, with D unresolved. The V and J ends lost 5 bases and 2 bases respectively, with 13 bases between them. Germline CDR1 is SGHDT and CDR2 is YYEEEE. This CDR3 has 14 amino acids. The CDR3 reads CASSSFPPNYGYTF. CDR3 in DNA: TGTGCCAGCAGTTCCTTCCCGCCGAACTATGGCTACACCTTC.

This clone has only a few counts. The chain links TRBV19 to TRBJ1-2, with D maybe TRBD1 (5 bases). Trimming pared 5 bases from V and 6 bases from J, leaving 19 bases between. Germline V CDR1 and CDR2: LNHDA, SQIVND (reference sequence). The CDR3 length is 15 residues. CDR3 in DNA: TGTGCCAGTAGTGCGGCGGGGGGAGGAAGGAATGGCTACACCTTC. This sequence encodes CASSAAGGGRNGYTF.

The chain links TRBV4-3 to TRBJ2-7; D is ambiguous. This CDR3 is 14 amino acids long. Germline V gives CDR1 LGHNA, CDR2 YSLEER. Trimming left V 1 base short and J 3 bases short, with 10 bases between. The chain's CDR3 is CASSQVAGFYEQYF. DNA of the CDR3: TGCGCCAGCAGCCAAGTTGCAGGATTCTACGAGCAGTACTTC.

The genes are TRBV5-1 and TRBJ2-1; no definite D call. The V and J ends lost 0 bases and 2 bases respectively, with 6 bases between them. Germline-derived CDR1 and CDR2 are SGHRS and YFSETQ. The CDR3 has 14 residues. CDR3 in DNA: TGCGCCAGCAGCTTGGAGGCGGCCTACAATGAGCAGTTCTTC. Protein: CASSLEAAYNEQFF.

The chain recombines TRBV5-1 with TRBJ1-4, with 8 nucleotides matching TRBD1. Germline values: CDR1 SGHRS, CDR2 YFSETQ. CDR3 length: 19 residues. V lost 0 bases, J lost 4 bases, and 14 bases stayed unmatched. This chain's CDR3 is CASSLGGQAVSGGNEKLFF. The CDR3 DNA reads as TGCGCCAGCAGCTTGGGGGGACAGGCCGTCAGTGGTGGTAATGAAAAACTGTTTTTT.

The rearrangement uses TRBV5-1 and TRBJ2-2; 7 bases are a match to TRBD2. This CDR3 spans 17 amino acids. J lost 4 bases, V lost 3 bases, and 12 bases had no gene match. In germline, CDR1 is SGHRS, CDR2 YFSETQ. CDR3 DNA: TGCGCCAGCAGCTCTGAGTCTGGCGGGGGATTCACCGGGGAGCTGTTTTTT. Protein: CASSSESGGGFTGELFF.

The chain is built from TRBV30 and TRBJ2-5; D not certain. Deletions cut 4 bases from V and 5 bases from J, with 8 bases between. The CDR3 is 11 amino acids. Germline lookup yields CDR1 GTSNPN and CDR2 SVGIG (reference sequence). In nucleotides, the CDR3 is TGTGCCTGGATTCGATCCGAGACCCAGTACTTC. Translating gives CAWIRSETQYF.

This clone was seen only a few times. The gene calls are TRBV15 and TRBJ1-1; D is undetermined. The V end lost 2 bases, the J end lost 0 bases, and 7 bases lay between the germline ends. CDR3 length equals 14 residues. CDR1 is LNHNV, CDR2 YYDKDF, per germline (reference sequence). In DNA, the CDR3 is TGTGCCACCAGCAGATTGGGGTTGAACACTGAAGCTTTCTTT. Translation: CATSRLGLNTEAFF.

The CDR3 DNA reads as TGTGCCAGCAGCCTCGACAGGGCCAATCAGCCCCAGCATTTT. Translating gives CASSLDRANQPQHF. The rearrangement uses TRBV7-3 and TRBJ1-5; 7 bases agree with TRBD1. V lost 5 bases, J lost 3 bases, and 4 bases stayed unmatched. There are 14 residues in the CDR3. Germline CDR1 is SGHTA and CDR2 is FQGTGA.

This clone is a singleton in its sample. The chain combines TRBV30 with TRBJ2-7, with a weak D call TRBD1 (6 bases). Germline CDR1 GTSNPN, CDR2 SVGIG (reference sequence). V was pared by 4 bases and J by 3 bases, with 7 bases between. The CDR3 sequence is 11 residues long. Here the CDR3 reads CAWKQGYEQYF. CDR3 DNA: TGTGCCTGGAAACAGGGCTACGAGCAGTACTTC.

The rearrangement joins TRBV5-1 to TRBJ2-7; D is undetermined. The CDR3 is 13 residues long. The V end was cut by 4 bases, the J end by 3 bases, with 11 bases between. Germline values: CDR1 SGHRS, CDR2 YFSETQ. This CDR3 reads CASSRTENYEQYF. The CDR3 region has the DNA TGCGCCAGCAGCCGCACGGAGAACTACGAGCAGTACTTC.

The chain combines TRBV7-9 with TRBJ1-4; 7 bases agree with TRBD1. The ends lost 1 base at V and 7 bases at J; junction bases unmatched: 6. Germline CDR1 is SEHNR and CDR2 is FQNEAQ (reference sequence). The CDR3 sequence is 15 residues long. The CDR3 loop reads CASSLGEGAFEKLFF. The CDR3 DNA reads as TGTGCCAGCAGCTTAGGTGAGGGGGCGTTTGAAAAACTGTTTTTT.